A single sample is the source of the 5 T cell receptor beta chains below, sequenced in a study of shared clonotypes between healthy human individuals. Naivety among CD8 cells was defined by CD45RO negativity and positive CCR7 selection, thereby excluding terminally differentiated effector memory CD45RA+ cells. Measured with immunoSEQ multiplex PCR; TCRdb has only the in-frame clones, and not every one. The data hold about 2.1 million clones, with approximately 92% observed a single time. Input material: naive CD8+ T cells from PBMCs. These receptors were taken from a man between 18 and 35 years old in good health. Some clones in this sample may be carry-over from other donors' samples.

The chain recombines TRBV19 with TRBJ2-1; the D gene is possibly TRBD2 (5 bases). Germline-derived CDR1 and CDR2 are LNHDA and SQIVND (reference sequence). There are 13 residues in the CDR3. The V end was cut by 3 bases, the J end by 7 bases, with 10 bases between. Here the CDR3 DNA reads TGTGCCAGTAGTATGGTGGGCGGGAATGAGCAGTTCTTC. This translates into CASSMVGGNEQFF.

The chain carries TRBV9 and TRBJ2-1; 10 bases map to TRBD1. Germline-derived CDR1 and CDR2 are SGDLS and YYNGEE. V shed 0 bases and J 5 bases; nucleotides not matched to a gene: 5. There are 16 residues in the CDR3. Here the CDR3 reads CASSVVTGGIHNEQFF. DNA for the CDR3: TGTGCCAGCAGCGTAGTGACAGGGGGCATCCACAATGAGCAGTTCTTC. Together with reference TRBV9 and TRBJ2-1, the CDR3 gives the full variable domain: DSGVTQTPKHLITATGQRVTLRCSPRSGDLSVYWYQQSLDQGLQFLIQYYNGEERAKGNILERFSAQQFPDLHSELNLSSLELGDSALYFCASSVVTGGIHNEQFFGPGTRLTVL.

The chain couples TRBV7-3 to TRBJ1-1; perhaps TRBD1 as D (5 bases). Trimming stripped 1 base from V and 1 base from J, with 10 bases between. This CDR3 is 15 amino acids long. The germline CDR1 and CDR2 sequences are SGHTA and FQGTGA. In DNA, the CDR3 is TGTGCCAGCAGCTTAAGTCCGGGGGGGAACACTGAAGCTTTCTTT. Translating gives CASSLSPGGNTEAFF.

Note on this clone: Other DNA sequences in this specimen translate into the identical CDR3. This sequence joins TRBV6-5 and TRBJ1-5; D unresolved. Trimming removed 4 bases from V and 6 bases from J, with 7 bases in between. The CDR3 sequence is 12 residues long. Looked up from germline, CDR1 is MNHEY and CDR2 is SVGAGI. The CDR3 here is CASSSPGQPQHF. As DNA, the CDR3 is TGTGCCAGCAGTTCGCCGGGTCAGCCCCAGCATTTT.

The chain uses TRBV28 and TRBJ2-1; D unresolved. The CDR3 contains 15 residues. Between the trimmed V and J ends, which lost 5 bases and 7 bases, there was a span of 18 bases. The germline V gene encodes CDR1 MDHEN and CDR2 SYDVKM. The CDR3 nucleotides read TGTGCCAGCAGTCCCGATTGGGATCGCTATAATGAGCAGTTCTTC. This encodes CASSPDWDRYNEQFF. Supplemented by reference TRBV28 and TRBJ2-1, the full variable domain reads DVKVTQSSRYLVKRTGEKVFLECVQDMDHENMFWYRQDPGLGLRLIYFSYDVKMKEKGDIPEGYSVSREKKERFSLILESASTNQTSMYLCASSPDWDRYNEQFFGPGTRLTVL.